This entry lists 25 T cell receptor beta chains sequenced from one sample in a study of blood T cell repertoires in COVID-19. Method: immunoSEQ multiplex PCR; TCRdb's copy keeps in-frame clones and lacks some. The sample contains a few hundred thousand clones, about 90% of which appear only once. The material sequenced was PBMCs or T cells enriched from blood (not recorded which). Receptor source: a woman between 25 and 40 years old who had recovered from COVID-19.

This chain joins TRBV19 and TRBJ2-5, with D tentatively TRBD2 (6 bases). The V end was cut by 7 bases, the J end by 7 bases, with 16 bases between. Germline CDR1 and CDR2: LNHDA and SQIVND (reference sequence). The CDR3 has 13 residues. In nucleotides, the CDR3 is TGTGCCAGTACCCCCGCGGGGCTCGGGACCCAGTACTTC. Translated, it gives CASTPAGLGTQYF.

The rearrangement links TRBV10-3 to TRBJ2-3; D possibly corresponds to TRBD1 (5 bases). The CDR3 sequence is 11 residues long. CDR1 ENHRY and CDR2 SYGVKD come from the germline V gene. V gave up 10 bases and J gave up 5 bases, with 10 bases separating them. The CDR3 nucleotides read TGTGCCACCGAAAGGGGAGATACGCAGTATTTT. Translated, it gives CATERGDTQYF.

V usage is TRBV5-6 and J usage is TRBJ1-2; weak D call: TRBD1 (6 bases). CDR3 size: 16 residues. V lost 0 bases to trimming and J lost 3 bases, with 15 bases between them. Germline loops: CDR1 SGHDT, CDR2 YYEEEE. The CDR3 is CASSLAVTGYDYGYTF. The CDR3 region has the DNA TGTGCCAGCAGCTTGGCTGTAACAGGGTACGACTATGGCTACACCTTC.

The CDR3 DNA is TGTGCCAGCAGCTCCCAAAAGAACACTGAAGCTTTCTTT. Translated: CASSSQKNTEAFF. The J gene is TRBJ1-1, the V gene TRBV7-2; D is ambiguous. CDR3 length equals 13 residues. V was pared by 4 bases and J by 1 base, with 7 bases between. Germline V gene sequence: CDR1 SGHTA, CDR2 FQGNSA.

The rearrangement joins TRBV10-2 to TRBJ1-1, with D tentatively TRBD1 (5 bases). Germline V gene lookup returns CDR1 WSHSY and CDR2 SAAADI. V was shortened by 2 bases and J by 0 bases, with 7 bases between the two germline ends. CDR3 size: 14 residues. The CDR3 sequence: CASSEGGLNTEAFF. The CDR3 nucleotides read TGCGCCAGCAGTGAGGGGGGGTTGAACACTGAAGCTTTCTTT.

CDR3: CASSPSLSNTEAFF. DNA of the CDR3: TGCGCCAGCAGCCCTTCCCTCAGTAACACTGAAGCTTTCTTT. The rearrangement uses TRBV5-1 and TRBJ1-1; D call uncertain. CDR3 length: 14 residues. The germline gives CDR1 SGHRS, CDR2 YFSETQ. The germline V and J ends were trimmed by 4 bases and 2 bases, with 12 bases remaining between them.

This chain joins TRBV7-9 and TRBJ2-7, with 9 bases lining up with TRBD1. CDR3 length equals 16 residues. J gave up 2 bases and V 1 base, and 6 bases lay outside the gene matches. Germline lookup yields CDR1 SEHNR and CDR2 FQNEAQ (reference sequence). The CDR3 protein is CASSLGQTGGPYEQYF. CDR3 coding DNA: TGTGCCAGCAGCTTAGGCCAAACAGGGGGCCCCTACGAGCAGTACTTC.

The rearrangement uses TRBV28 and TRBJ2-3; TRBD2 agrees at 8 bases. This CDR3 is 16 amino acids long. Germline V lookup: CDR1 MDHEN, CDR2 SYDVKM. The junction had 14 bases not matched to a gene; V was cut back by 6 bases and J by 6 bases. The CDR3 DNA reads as TGTGCCAGCAGCAATTTCGGGGGGGCCAGGCCGGATACGCAGTATTTT. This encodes CASSNFGGARPDTQYF.

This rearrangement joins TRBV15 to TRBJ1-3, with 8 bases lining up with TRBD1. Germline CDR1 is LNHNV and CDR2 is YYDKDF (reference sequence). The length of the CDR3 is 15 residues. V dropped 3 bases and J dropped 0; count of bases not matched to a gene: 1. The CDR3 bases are TGTGCCACCAGCAGGACAGGGGACTCTGGAAACACCATATATTTT. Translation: CATSRTGDSGNTIYF.

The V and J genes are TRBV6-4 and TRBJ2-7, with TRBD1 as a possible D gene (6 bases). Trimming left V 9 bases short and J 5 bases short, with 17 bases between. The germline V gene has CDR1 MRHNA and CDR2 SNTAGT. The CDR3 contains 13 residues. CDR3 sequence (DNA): TGTGCCAGTAGTATGGGGGCCTGGGACGAGCAGTACTTC. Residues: CASSMGAWDEQYF.

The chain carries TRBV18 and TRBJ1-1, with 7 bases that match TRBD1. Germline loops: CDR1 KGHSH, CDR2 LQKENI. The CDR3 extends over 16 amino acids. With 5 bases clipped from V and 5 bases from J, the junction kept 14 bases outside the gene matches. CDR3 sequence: CASSSLDRPRRTEAFF. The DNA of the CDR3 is TGTGCCAGCTCATCTTTGGACAGGCCGAGGCGGACTGAAGCTTTCTTT.

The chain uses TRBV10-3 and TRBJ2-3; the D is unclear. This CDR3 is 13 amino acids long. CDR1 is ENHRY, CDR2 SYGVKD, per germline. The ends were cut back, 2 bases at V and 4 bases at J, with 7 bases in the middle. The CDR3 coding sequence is TGTGCCATCAGTGAGGGGCGACCAGATACGCAGTATTTT. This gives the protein CAISEGRPDTQYF.

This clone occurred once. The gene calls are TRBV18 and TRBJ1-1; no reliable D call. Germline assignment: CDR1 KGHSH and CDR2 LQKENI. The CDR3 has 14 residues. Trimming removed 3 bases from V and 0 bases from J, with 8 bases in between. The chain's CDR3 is CASSPLPVNTEAFF. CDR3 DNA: TGTGCCAGCTCACCCCTGCCGGTGAACACTGAAGCTTTCTTT. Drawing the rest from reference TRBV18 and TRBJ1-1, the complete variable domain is NAGVMQNPRHLVRRRGQEARLRCSPMKGHSHVYWYRQLPEEGLKFMVYLQKENIIDESGMPKERFSAEFPKEGPSILRIQQVVRGDSAAYFCASSPLPVNTEAFFGQGTRLTVV.

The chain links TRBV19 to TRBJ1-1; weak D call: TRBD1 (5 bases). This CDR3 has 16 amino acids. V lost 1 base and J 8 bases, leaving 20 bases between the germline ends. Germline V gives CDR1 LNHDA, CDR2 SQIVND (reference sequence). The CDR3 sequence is CASSIVYRRRDLEAFF. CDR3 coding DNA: TGTGCCAGTAGTATAGTGTACAGGAGACGAGACCTAGAAGCTTTCTTT.

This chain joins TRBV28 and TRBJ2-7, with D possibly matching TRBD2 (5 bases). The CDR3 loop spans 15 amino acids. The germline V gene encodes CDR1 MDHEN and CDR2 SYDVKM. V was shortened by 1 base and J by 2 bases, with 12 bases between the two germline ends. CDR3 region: CASSLFYEGTYEQYF. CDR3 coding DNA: TGTGCCAGCAGTTTATTTTACGAGGGAACCTACGAGCAGTACTTC. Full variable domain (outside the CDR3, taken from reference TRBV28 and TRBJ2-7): DVKVTQSSRYLVKRTGEKVFLECVQDMDHENMFWYRQDPGLGLRLIYFSYDVKMKEKGDIPEGYSVSREKKERFSLILESASTNQTSMYLCASSLFYEGTYEQYFGPGTRLTVT.

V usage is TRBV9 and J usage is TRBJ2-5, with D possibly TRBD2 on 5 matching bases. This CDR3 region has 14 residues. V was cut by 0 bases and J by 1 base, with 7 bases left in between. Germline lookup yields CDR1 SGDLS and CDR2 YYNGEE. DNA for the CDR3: TGTGCCAGCAGCGTAGGAGCGGTCCAAGAGACCCAGTACTTC. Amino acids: CASSVGAVQETQYF.

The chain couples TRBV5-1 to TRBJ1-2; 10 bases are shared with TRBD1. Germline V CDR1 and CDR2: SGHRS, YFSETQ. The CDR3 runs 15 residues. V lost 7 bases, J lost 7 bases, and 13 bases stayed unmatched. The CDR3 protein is CASRQTGTGERGYTF. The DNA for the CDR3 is TGCGCCAGCCGCCAAACCGGGACAGGGGAGCGTGGCTACACCTTC.

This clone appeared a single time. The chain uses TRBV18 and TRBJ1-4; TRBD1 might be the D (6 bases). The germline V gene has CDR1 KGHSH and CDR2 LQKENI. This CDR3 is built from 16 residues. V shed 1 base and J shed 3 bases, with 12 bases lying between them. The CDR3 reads CASSPLQGPPNEKLFF. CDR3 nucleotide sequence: TGTGCCAGCTCACCACTTCAGGGGCCCCCTAATGAAAAACTGTTTTTT.

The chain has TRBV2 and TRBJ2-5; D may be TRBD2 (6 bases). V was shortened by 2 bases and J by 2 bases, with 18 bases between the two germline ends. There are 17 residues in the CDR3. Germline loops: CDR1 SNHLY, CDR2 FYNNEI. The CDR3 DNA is TGTGCCAGCAGTGAATCTTGGTCAGCGGGTGCACAAGAGACCCAGTACTTC. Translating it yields CASSESWSAGAQETQYF.

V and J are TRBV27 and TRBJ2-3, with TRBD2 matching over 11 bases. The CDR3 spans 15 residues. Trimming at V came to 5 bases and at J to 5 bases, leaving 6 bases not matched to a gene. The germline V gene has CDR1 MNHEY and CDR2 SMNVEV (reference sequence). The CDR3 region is CASSPLSGGGDTQYF. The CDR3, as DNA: TGTGCCAGCAGTCCTCTTAGCGGGGGGGGAGATACGCAGTATTTT.

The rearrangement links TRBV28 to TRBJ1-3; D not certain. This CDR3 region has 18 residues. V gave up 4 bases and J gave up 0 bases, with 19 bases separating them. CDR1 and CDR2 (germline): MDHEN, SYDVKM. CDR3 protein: CASSSPIGLLRSGNTIYF. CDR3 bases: TGTGCCAGCAGTTCCCCGATAGGACTCTTGCGCTCTGGAAACACCATATATTTT. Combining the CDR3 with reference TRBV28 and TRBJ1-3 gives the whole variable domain DVKVTQSSRYLVKRTGEKVFLECVQDMDHENMFWYRQDPGLGLRLIYFSYDVKMKEKGDIPEGYSVSREKKERFSLILESASTNQTSMYLCASSSPIGLLRSGNTIYFGEGSWLTVV.

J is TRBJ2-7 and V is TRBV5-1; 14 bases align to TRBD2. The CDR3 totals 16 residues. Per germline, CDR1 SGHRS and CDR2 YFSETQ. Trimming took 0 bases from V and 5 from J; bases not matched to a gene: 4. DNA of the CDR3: TGCGCCAGCAGCTTGGTGACTAGCGGGGGGGCCCACGAGCAGTACTTC. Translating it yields CASSLVTSGGAHEQYF. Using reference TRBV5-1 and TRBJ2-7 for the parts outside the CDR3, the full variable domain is KAGVTQTPRYLIKTRGQQVTLSCSPISGHRSVSWYQQTPGQGLQFLFEYFSETQRNKGNFPGRFSGRQFSNSRSEMNVSTLELGDSALYLCASSLVTSGGAHEQYFGPGTRLTVT.

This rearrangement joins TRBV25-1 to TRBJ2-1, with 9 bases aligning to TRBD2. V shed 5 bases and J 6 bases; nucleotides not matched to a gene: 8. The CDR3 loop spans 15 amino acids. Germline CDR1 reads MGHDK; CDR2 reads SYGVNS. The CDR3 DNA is TGTGCCAGCAGTAGGTGGAGCGGGGGGCCCAATGAGCAGTTCTTC. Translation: CASSRWSGGPNEQFF.

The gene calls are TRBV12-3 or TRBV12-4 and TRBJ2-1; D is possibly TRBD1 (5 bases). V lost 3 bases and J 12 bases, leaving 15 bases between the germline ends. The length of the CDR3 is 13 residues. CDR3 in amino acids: CASSLRQSDVQFF. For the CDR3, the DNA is TGTGCCAGCAGTTTGAGACAGTCTGATGTGCAGTTCTTC.

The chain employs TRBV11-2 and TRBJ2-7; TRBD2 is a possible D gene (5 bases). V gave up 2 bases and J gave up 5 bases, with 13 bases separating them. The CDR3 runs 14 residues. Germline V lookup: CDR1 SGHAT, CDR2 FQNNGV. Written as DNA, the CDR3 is TGTGCCAGCAGCTTAATAAGGAGGAGACACGAGCAGTACTTC. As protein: CASSLIRRRHEQYF.